This T cell receptor (beta chain) was observed in a study of T cells in Graves' hyperthyroidism and ophthalmopathy. TCR beta CDR3 sequences were amplified from RNA transcripts. Carried out on the TCR CDR3, a first-round RT-PCR used the HTBI primer set. TCRdb recomputed calls from the multiplex PCR reads with MiXCR, one row per CDR3 protein. Among around 600,000 distinct CDR3 sequences listed, approximately 15% were seen once. Study-level points and caveats: A model of 13 V-J features distinguished ophthalmopathy from stable hyperthyroidism.

The CDR3 loop spans 15 amino acids. V lost 2 bases, J lost 5 bases, and 9 bases stayed unmatched. CDR1 and CDR2 from the germline V gene are DFQATT and SNEGSKA (reference sequence). In its sample, this clonotype was seen many times. Antigen unknown. The J gene is TRBJ2-3, the V gene TRBV20-1, with TRBD1 matching over 8 bases. This receptor was taken from a woman between 18 and 30 years old with Graves' ophthalmopathy. The sequencing sample was made of blood. CDR3 DNA: TGCAGTGCTAGATTCGGACAGGGATGGGGAGATACGCAGTATTTT. It yields the protein CSARFGQGWGDTQYF.